This T cell receptor beta chain stems from a study of cytomegalovirus exposure and HLA in healthy donors. Some clones are missing from TCRdb's copy, which holds only in-frame ones; the method was immunoSEQ multiplex PCR. The data contain 150,000 to 200,000 clones, 88% of them singletons. A word on this clone: The antigen is unknown.

Study conclusions and caveats: Some public TCRs appeared in many individuals, while most sequences were rare.

The sequencing sample was made of PBMCs. The clonotype originates from a young man in good health and CMV-seronegative.

Here the CDR3 reads CASTPLAGGTDTQYF. The CDR3 nucleotides are TGTGCCAGCACCCCTCTTGCCGGCGGGACAGATACGCAGTATTTT. The J gene is TRBJ2-3, the V gene TRBV6-5; a weak D match, TRBD2 (5 bases). This CDR3 spans 15 amino acids. The germline gives CDR1 MNHEY, CDR2 SVGAGI. V dropped 7 bases and J dropped 3 bases, with 17 bases sitting between them.